These 26 T cell receptor beta chains were all obtained from the same sample, sequenced in a study of OX40 agonist ivuxolimab in advanced cancers. Assay used: immunoSEQ multiplex PCR; TCRdb lists only in-frame clones, some missing. The table includes about 79,000 clones, more than 65% detected once. The source was CD4+ or CD8+ T cells sorted from blood, collected in a trial of the OX40 agonist ivuxolimab. The source is an adult with an advanced solid tumor such as melanoma, head and neck, liver or kidney cancer.

This clone was observed a handful of times. The V call is TRBV5-1, the J call TRBJ2-7; unclear D gene. The CDR3 sequence is 14 residues long. CDR1 is SGHRS, CDR2 YFSETQ, per germline. Deletions cut 7 bases from V and 0 bases from J, with 14 bases between. CDR3 residues: CASSFFEVSYEQYF. In nucleotides, the CDR3 is TGCGCCAGCTCCTTTTTCGAGGTCTCCTACGAGCAGTACTTC.

This clone was recorded a few times. The same CDR3 can be traced to other DNA sequences in this sample. The chain employs TRBV5-4 and TRBJ2-1; 7 bases fit TRBD1. There are 15 residues in the CDR3. CDR1 and CDR2 from the germline V gene are SGHNT and YYREEE (reference sequence). J was trimmed by 0 bases and V by 2 bases; bases with no gene match: 2. The CDR3 bases are TGTGCCAGCAGCTTTTCAGGGGGCTCCTACAATGAGCAGTTCTTC. Translated: CASSFSGGSYNEQFF.

CDR3 amino acids: CASSFRPSQGAGTGELFF. The CDR3 nucleotides read TGTGCCAGCAGCTTTAGGCCGAGCCAGGGGGCCGGCACCGGGGAGCTGTTTTTT. The rearrangement joins TRBV11-2 to TRBJ2-2, with 8 positions matching TRBD1. Germline trimming cut 3 bases from V and 4 bases from J; bases unmatched to any gene: 13. CDR1 is SGHAT and CDR2 is FQNNGV in the germline V gene. The CDR3 length is 18 residues.

The chain uses TRBV19 and TRBJ2-5; D possibly matches TRBD1 or TRBD2 (5 bases each). V lost 4 bases, J lost 5 bases, and 11 bases lay in between. CDR3 size: 13 residues. Germline V gene data show CDR1 as LNHDA and CDR2 as SQIVND (reference sequence). CDR3 loop: CASSSRDRETQYF. For the CDR3, the DNA is TGTGCCAGTAGTAGCAGGGACCGGGAGACCCAGTACTTC. The full variable domain, in which reference TRBV19 and TRBJ2-5 provide the parts outside the CDR3, is DGGITQSPKYLFRKEGQNVTLSCEQNLNHDAMYWYRQDPGQGLRLIYYSQIVNDFQKGDIAEGYSVSREKKESFPLTVTSAQKNPTAFYLCASSSRDRETQYFGPGTRLLVL.

This clone was counted only a few times. V and J are TRBV19 and TRBJ2-1, with 10 bases fitting TRBD2. J was trimmed by 4 bases and V by 5 bases; bases with no gene match: 5. CDR3 length: 15 amino acids. The germline gives CDR1 LNHDA, CDR2 SQIVND (reference sequence). The CDR3 DNA follows: TGTGCCAGTAGTGAGGGGACTAGCGCTTACAATGAGCAGTTCTTC. Translation: CASSEGTSAYNEQFF.

The chain links TRBV2 to TRBJ2-3; the D gene is possibly TRBD2 (5 bases). V lost 0 bases to trimming and J lost 7 bases, with 11 bases between them. Germline V lookup: CDR1 SNHLY, CDR2 FYNNEI. This CDR3 is 14 amino acids long. The CDR3 here is CASSEAWRQHTQYF. CDR3 nucleotide sequence: TGTGCCAGCAGTGAAGCTTGGAGGCAGCATACGCAGTATTTT.

The chain is built from TRBV2 and TRBJ2-5, with TRBD2 identical over 9 bases. Germline CDR1 SNHLY, CDR2 FYNNEI. V lost 4 bases, J lost 0 bases, and 12 bases stayed unmatched. This CDR3 spans 18 amino acids. The CDR3 DNA reads TGTGCCAGCAGTGGTCTGGTAGCGGGGGCCCATTACCAAGAGACCCAGTACTTC. This translates into CASSGLVAGAHYQETQYF.

The rearrangement joins TRBV9 to TRBJ1-2, with a weak D call TRBD1 (6 bases). The CDR3 is 17 residues long. The V end lost 0 bases, the J end lost 1 base, and 16 bases lay between the germline ends. In germline, CDR1 is SGDLS, CDR2 YYNGEE. CDR3 DNA: TGTGCCAGCAGCGTAGCCGAGGACAGCAGTTTTAACTATGGCTACACCTTC. Its protein is CASSVAEDSSFNYGYTF.

V gene TRBV27 combines with J gene TRBJ2-5, with 7 nucleotides matching TRBD1. With the DNA end fitting TRBJ2-7 better, the J assignment may be wrong. The CDR3 has 15 amino acids. Germline loops: CDR1 MNHEY, CDR2 SMNVEV (reference sequence). CDR3 sequence (DNA): TGTGCCAGCAGTTCGCCCGTGACAGGGCGGTACGAGCAGTACTTC. It specifies CASSSPVTGRYEQYF.

The genes are TRBV6-5 and TRBJ2-5; 9 positions match TRBD2. Germline V gene data show CDR1 as MNHEY and CDR2 as SVGAGI. Unmatched junction bases numbered 4, after V lost 6 bases and J lost 2 bases. The CDR3 runs to 14 residues. CDR3 sequence reads: CASRRLAAQETQYF. CDR3 coding DNA: TGTGCCAGCAGACGACTAGCGGCACAAGAGACCCAGTACTTC.

The gene calls are TRBV6-5 and TRBJ2-2; D may be TRBD1 (5 bases). Germline V gene sequence: CDR1 MNHEY, CDR2 SVGAGI. The CDR3 length is 13 residues. The V and J ends lost 6 bases and 5 bases respectively, with 10 bases between them. CDR3 bases: TGTGCCAGCAGCTCGACAGAGACCGGGGAGCTGTTTTTT. Protein sequence: CASSSTETGELFF.

This sequence joins TRBV19 and TRBJ2-6, with D maybe TRBD2 (5 bases). The V and J ends lost 8 bases and 2 bases respectively, with 16 bases between them. In germline, CDR1 is LNHDA, CDR2 SQIVND (reference sequence). This CDR3 is built from 16 residues. Written as DNA, the CDR3 is TGTGCCAGTCGATTAGGACTTTACCCTGGGGCCAACGTCCTGACTTTC. Residues: CASRLGLYPGANVLTF. Looking up the rest from reference TRBV19 and TRBJ2-6 gives the full variable domain: DGGITQSPKYLFRKEGQNVTLSCEQNLNHDAMYWYRQDPGQGLRLIYYSQIVNDFQKGDIAEGYSVSREKKESFPLTVTSAQKNPTAFYLCASRLGLYPGANVLTFGAGSRLTVL.

This clone was detected only a few times. The rearrangement uses TRBV6-1 and TRBJ1-5; TRBD1 is a possible D gene (5 bases). Between the trimmed V and J ends, which lost 6 bases and 0 bases, there was a span of 12 bases. The CDR3 contains 15 residues. Germline CDR1 reads MNHNS; CDR2 reads SASEGT. The CDR3 here is CASSGRANSNQPQHF. CDR3 bases: TGTGCCAGCAGCGGCAGGGCTAATAGCAATCAGCCCCAGCATTTT.

The rearrangement links TRBV28 to TRBJ1-1; a possible D gene is TRBD1 (6 bases). Germline loops: CDR1 MDHEN, CDR2 SYDVKM. This CDR3 comprises 15 residues. The germline V and J ends were trimmed by 5 bases and 3 bases, with 16 bases remaining between them. CDR3 protein: CASSTYRVEDTEAFF. For the CDR3, the DNA is TGTGCCAGCAGTACGTACAGGGTAGAGGACACTGAAGCTTTCTTT.

The table lists this clone with a few counts. The genes are TRBV9 and TRBJ2-3; unclear D gene. Germline V gives CDR1 SGDLS, CDR2 YYNGEE. V gave up 0 bases and J gave up 2 bases, with 10 bases separating them. The CDR3 is made up of 15 amino acids. CDR3 coding DNA: TGTGCCAGCAGCGTAGGGGGTAGCACCACAGATACGCAGTATTTT. Translation: CASSVGGSTTDTQYF. The whole variable domain, filled in from reference TRBV9 and TRBJ2-3, reads DSGVTQTPKHLITATGQRVTLRCSPRSGDLSVYWYQQSLDQGLQFLIQYYNGEERAKGNILERFSAQQFPDLHSELNLSSLELGDSALYFCASSVGGSTTDTQYFGPGTRLTVL.

This chain joins TRBV4-1 and TRBJ1-4; the match to TRBD1 covers 8 bases. This CDR3 contains 15 residues. V shed 3 bases and J 1 base; nucleotides not matched to a gene: 1. CDR1 and CDR2 (germline): MGHRA, YSYEKL. The CDR3: CASSQGQVTNEKLFF. CDR3 DNA sequence: TGCGCCAGCAGCCAGGGACAGGTAACTAATGAAAAACTGTTTTTT.

The chain combines TRBV5-6 with TRBJ1-2; the D gene is possibly TRBD1 (5 bases). The CDR3 runs 15 residues. V was cut by 4 bases and J by 8 bases, with 21 bases left in between. Germline loops: CDR1 SGHDT, CDR2 YYEEEE. CDR3 sequence: CASSPYSGQGGGYTF. CDR3 DNA: TGTGCCAGCAGCCCCTACTCGGGTCAGGGTGGAGGCTACACCTTC.

The rearrangement joins TRBV11-2 to TRBJ1-5; D is perhaps TRBD1 (5 bases). The germline V gene encodes CDR1 SGHAT and CDR2 FQNNGV. The ends were cut back, 0 bases at V and 7 bases at J, with 10 bases in the middle. The CDR3 extends over 14 amino acids. This CDR3 reads CASSLDQGVQPQHF. The CDR3 nucleotides read TGTGCCAGCAGCTTAGACCAGGGAGTCCAGCCCCAGCATTTT.

The rearrangement links TRBV7-8 to TRBJ1-1; D remains ambiguous. Trimming removed 1 base at V and 0 bases at J, with 9 bases between. The CDR3 covers 15 residues. CDR1 and CDR2 from the germline V gene are SGHVS and FQNEAQ. This CDR3 is CASSLGVGMNTEAFF. CDR3 sequence (DNA): TGTGCCAGCAGCTTAGGTGTGGGGATGAACACTGAAGCTTTCTTT.

The CDR3 loop reads CASSYQDRGPGELFF. The CDR3 region has the DNA TGTGCCAGCAGTTACCAGGACAGGGGGCCCGGGGAGCTGTTTTTT. The rearrangement uses TRBV6-5 and TRBJ2-2; 11 nucleotides align to TRBD1. V lost 2 bases and J lost 6; bases outside the gene matches: 2. This CDR3 is 15 amino acids long. The germline V gene encodes CDR1 MNHEY and CDR2 SVGAGI.

The chain links TRBV5-4 to TRBJ2-1; no clear D. The CDR3 has 12 amino acids. V was clipped by 1 base and J by 15 bases, with 14 bases between them. Germline V gives CDR1 SGHNT, CDR2 YYREEE (reference sequence). Here the CDR3 DNA reads TGTGCCAGCAGCTTGAACCCACGAGAGTCGTTCTTC. Translating gives CASSLNPRESFF.

The chain uses TRBV6-4 and TRBJ1-2; TRBD1 aligns across 10 bases. V trimming: 5 bases; J trimming: 9 bases; junction bases outside the gene matches: 3. The germline CDR1 and CDR2 sequences are MRHNA and SNTAGT. The CDR3 runs to 12 residues. The DNA for the CDR3 is TGTGCCAGCAGTCCGGGACAGGGGCGCTACACCTTC. It is translated as CASSPGQGRYTF.

This clone was recorded a few times. J is TRBJ1-3 and V is TRBV30; the D is unclear. The V end was cut by 3 bases, the J end by 1 base, with 4 bases between. This CDR3 region has 12 residues. Germline V gene data show CDR1 as GTSNPN and CDR2 as SVGIG (reference sequence). CDR3 amino acids: CAWRGSGNTIYF. In DNA, the CDR3 is TGTGCCTGGAGGGGTTCTGGAAACACCATATATTTT.

The chain uses TRBV11-3 and TRBJ2-2; TRBD2 might be the D (6 bases). Germline CDR1 and CDR2: SGHNT and YENEEA. The CDR3 length is 15 residues. The V and J ends lost 0 bases and 4 bases respectively, with 9 bases between them. The CDR3 DNA follows: TGTGCCAGCAGCTTAGAAGCGCGGGGCACCGGGGAGCTGTTTTTT. Its protein product is CASSLEARGTGELFF.

This chain links TRBV12-5 with TRBJ2-5, with 9 bases that match TRBD2. The CDR3 extends over 16 amino acids. V gave up 5 bases and J gave up 4 bases; unmatched junction bases: 11. Per germline, CDR1 LGHNT and CDR2 FRNRAP. CDR3 DNA sequence: TGTGCTAGTGGTCACGGTAGCGGGAGCTGGAGAGAGACCCAGTACTTC. Amino acids: CASGHGSGSWRETQYF.

The chain carries TRBV19 and TRBJ2-5, with 8 positions matching TRBD2. V lost 4 bases, J lost 5 bases, and 9 bases stayed unmatched. CDR3 length equals 15 residues. The germline V gene encodes CDR1 LNHDA and CDR2 SQIVND (reference sequence). CDR3 nucleotides: TGTGCCAGTAGTACGGGGCTAGCGGGTCCGGAGACCCAGTACTTC. Residues: CASSTGLAGPETQYF. Full variable domain (outside the CDR3, taken from reference TRBV19 and TRBJ2-5): DGGITQSPKYLFRKEGQNVTLSCEQNLNHDAMYWYRQDPGQGLRLIYYSQIVNDFQKGDIAEGYSVSREKKESFPLTVTSAQKNPTAFYLCASSTGLAGPETQYFGPGTRLLVL.